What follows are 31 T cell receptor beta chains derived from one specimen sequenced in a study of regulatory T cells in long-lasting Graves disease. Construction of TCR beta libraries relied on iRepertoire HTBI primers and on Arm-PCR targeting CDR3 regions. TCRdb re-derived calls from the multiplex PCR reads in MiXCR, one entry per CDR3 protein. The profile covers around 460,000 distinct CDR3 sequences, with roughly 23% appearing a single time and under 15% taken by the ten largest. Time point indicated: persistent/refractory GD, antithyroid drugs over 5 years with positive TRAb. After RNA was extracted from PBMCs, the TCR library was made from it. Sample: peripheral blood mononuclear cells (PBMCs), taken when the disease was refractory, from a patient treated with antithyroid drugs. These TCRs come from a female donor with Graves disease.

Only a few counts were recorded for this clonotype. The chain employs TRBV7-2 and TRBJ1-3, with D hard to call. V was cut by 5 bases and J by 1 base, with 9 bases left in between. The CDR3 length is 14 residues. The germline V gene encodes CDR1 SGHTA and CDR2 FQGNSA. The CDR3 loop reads CASSQWVSGNTIYF. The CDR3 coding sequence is TGTGCCAGCAGCCAATGGGTGTCTGGAAACACCATATATTTT.

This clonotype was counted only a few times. For the CDR3, the DNA is TGTGCCAGCAGCCGAGGATGGACAGATACGCAGTATTTT. Translation: CASSRGWTDTQYF. The chain links TRBV11-2 to TRBJ2-3; D is uncertain. CDR3 length: 13 amino acids. Germline V gene lookup returns CDR1 SGHAT and CDR2 FQNNGV. The V and J ends lost 5 bases and 3 bases respectively, with 9 bases between them. Supplemented by reference TRBV11-2 and TRBJ2-3, the full variable domain reads EAGVAQSPRYKIIEKRQSVAFWCNPISGHATLYWYQQILGQGPKLLIQFQNNGVVDDSQLPKDRFSAERLKGVDSTLKIQPAKLEDSAVYLCASSRGWTDTQYFGPGTRLTVL.

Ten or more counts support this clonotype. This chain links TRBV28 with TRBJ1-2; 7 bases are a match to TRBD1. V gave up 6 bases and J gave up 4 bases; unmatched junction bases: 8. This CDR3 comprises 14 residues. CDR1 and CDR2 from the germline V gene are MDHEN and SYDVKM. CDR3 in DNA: TGTGCCAGCAGCGCTTCCGGGACAGTCTATGGCTACACCTTC. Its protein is CASSASGTVYGYTF.

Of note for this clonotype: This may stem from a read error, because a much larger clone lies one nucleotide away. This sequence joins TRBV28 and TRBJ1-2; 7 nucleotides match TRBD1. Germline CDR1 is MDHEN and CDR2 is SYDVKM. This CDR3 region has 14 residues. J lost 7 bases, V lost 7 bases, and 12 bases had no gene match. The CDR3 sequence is CASKAGGGVSGYTF. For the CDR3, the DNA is TGTGCCAGCAAGGCAGGGGGGGGTGTTAGTGGCTACACCTTC.

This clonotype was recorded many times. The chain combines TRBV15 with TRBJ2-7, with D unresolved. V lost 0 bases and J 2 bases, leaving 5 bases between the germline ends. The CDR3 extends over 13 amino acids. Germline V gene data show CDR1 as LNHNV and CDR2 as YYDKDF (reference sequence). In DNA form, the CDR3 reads TGTGCCACCAGCAGAGATCACGCCTACGAGCAGTACTTC. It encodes CATSRDHAYEQYF.

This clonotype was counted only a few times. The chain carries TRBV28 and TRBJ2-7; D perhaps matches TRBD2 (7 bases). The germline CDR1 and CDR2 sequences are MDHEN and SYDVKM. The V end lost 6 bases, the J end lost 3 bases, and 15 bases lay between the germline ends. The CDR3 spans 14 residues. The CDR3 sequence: CASSPGGTLYEQYF. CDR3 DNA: TGTGCCAGCAGCCCCGGGGGGACACTCTACGAGCAGTACTTC.

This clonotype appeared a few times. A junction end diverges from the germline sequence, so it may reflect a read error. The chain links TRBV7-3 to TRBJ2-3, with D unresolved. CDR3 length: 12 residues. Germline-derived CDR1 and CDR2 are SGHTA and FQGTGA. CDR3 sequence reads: CASSLTGDTQYF. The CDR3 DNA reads TGTGCCAGCAGTTTAACTGGGGATACGCAGTATTTT.

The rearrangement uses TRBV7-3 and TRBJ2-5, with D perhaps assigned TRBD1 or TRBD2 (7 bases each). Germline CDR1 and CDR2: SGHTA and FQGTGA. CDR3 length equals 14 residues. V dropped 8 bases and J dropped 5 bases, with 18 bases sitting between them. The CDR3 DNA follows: TGTGCCAGCGGAGGGGGAGGGGGCACCGAGACCCAGTACTTC. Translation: CASGGGGGTETQYF.

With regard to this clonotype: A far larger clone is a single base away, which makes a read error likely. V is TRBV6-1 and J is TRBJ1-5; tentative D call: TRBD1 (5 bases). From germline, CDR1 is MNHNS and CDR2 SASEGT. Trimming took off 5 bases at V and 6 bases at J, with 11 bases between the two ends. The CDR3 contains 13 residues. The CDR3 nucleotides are TGTGCCAGCAGTCCACGGGGGATTCAGCCCCAGCATTTT. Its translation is CASSPRGIQPQHF.

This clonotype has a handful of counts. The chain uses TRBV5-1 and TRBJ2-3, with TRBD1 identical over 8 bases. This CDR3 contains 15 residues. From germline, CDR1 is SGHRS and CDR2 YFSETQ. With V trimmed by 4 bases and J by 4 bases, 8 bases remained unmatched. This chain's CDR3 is CASSPWGQAPDTQYF. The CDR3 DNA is TGCGCCAGCAGCCCGTGGGGACAGGCACCAGATACGCAGTATTTT.

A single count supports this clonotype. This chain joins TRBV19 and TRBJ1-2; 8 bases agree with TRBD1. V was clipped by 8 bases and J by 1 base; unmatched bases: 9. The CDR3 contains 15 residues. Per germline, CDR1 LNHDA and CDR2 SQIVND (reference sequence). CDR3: CASLNRDRNNYGYTF. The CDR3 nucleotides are TGTGCCAGTTTAAACCGGGACAGGAATAACTATGGCTACACCTTC.

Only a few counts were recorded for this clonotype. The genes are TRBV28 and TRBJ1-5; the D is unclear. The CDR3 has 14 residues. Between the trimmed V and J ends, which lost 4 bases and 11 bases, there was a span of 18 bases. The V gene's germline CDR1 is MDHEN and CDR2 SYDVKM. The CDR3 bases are TGTGCCAGCAGTTCGTCCACCCGACCGGGTTCCCAGCATTTT. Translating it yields CASSSSTRPGSQHF.

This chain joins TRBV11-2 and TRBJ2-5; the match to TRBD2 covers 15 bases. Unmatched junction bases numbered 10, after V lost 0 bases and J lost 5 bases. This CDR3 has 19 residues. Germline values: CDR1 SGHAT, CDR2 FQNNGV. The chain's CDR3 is CASSLDLGLAGGYGETQYF. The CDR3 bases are TGTGCCAGCAGCTTAGATCTCGGACTAGCGGGGGGGTACGGGGAGACCCAGTACTTC.

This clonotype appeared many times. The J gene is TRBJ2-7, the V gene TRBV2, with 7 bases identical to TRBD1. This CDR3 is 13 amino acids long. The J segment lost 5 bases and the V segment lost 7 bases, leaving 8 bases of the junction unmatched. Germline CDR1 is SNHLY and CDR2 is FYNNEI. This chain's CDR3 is CASIKGQSHEQYF. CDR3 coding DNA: TGTGCCAGCATCAAGGGACAGTCCCACGAGCAGTACTTC.

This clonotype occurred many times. The CDR3 DNA follows: TGTGCCAGCAGTGAAATAGCACTCTCCTACGAGCAGTACTTC. Amino acid sequence: CASSEIALSYEQYF. The rearrangement joins TRBV25-1 to TRBJ2-7; D remains ambiguous. CDR1 is MGHDK and CDR2 is SYGVNS in the germline V gene. This CDR3 contains 14 residues. V lost 2 bases and J 0 bases, leaving 8 bases between the germline ends.

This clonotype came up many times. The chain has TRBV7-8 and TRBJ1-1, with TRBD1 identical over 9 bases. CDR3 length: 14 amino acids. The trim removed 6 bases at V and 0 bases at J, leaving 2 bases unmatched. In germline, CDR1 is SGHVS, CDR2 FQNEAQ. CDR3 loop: CASRQGAMNTEAFF. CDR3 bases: TGTGCCAGCAGACAGGGGGCGATGAACACTGAAGCTTTCTTT. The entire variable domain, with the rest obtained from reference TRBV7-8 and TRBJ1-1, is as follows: GAGVSQSPRYKVAKRGQDVALRCDPISGHVSLFWYQQALGQGPEFLTYFQNEAQLDKSGLPSDRFFAERPEGSVSTLKIQRTQQEDSAVYLCASRQGAMNTEAFFGQGTRLTVV.

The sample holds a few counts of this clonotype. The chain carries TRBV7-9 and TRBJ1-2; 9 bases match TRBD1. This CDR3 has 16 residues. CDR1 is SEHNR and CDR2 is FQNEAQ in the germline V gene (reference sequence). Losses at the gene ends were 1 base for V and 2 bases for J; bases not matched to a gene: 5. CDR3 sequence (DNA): TGTGCCAGCAGCTTAGACCGGGACAGGGTAAACTATGGCTACACCTTC. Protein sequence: CASSLDRDRVNYGYTF.

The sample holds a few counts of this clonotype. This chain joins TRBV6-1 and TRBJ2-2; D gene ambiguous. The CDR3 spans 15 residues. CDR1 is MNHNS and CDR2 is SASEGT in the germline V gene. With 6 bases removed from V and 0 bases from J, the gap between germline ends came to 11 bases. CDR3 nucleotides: TGTGCCAGCAGCCCAGATGATACGAACACCGGGGAGCTGTTTTTT. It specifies CASSPDDTNTGELFF.

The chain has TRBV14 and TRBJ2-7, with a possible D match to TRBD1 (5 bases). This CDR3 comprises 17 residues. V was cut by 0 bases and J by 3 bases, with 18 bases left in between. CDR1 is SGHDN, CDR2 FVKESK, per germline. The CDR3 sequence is CASSQDTVAGPLYEQYF. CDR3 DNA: TGTGCCAGCAGCCAAGATACTGTGGCAGGGCCCCTCTACGAGCAGTACTTC.

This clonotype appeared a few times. This CDR3 reads CASSDHPGQGNTEAFF. As DNA, the CDR3 is TGTGCCAGCAGCGACCACCCAGGACAGGGAAACACTGAAGCTTTCTTT. The chain has TRBV6-2 or TRBV6-3 and TRBJ1-1, with 8 positions matching TRBD1. Germline V CDR1 and CDR2: MNHEY, SVGEGT. Germline trimming cut 6 bases from V and 2 bases from J; bases unmatched to any gene: 11. This CDR3 comprises 16 residues.

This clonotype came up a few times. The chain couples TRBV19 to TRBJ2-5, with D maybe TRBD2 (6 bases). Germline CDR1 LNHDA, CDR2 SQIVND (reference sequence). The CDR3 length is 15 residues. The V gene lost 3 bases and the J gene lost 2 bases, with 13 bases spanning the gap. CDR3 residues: CASSIQRRGQETQYF. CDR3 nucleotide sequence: TGTGCCAGTAGTATCCAGCGGAGGGGACAAGAGACCCAGTACTTC.

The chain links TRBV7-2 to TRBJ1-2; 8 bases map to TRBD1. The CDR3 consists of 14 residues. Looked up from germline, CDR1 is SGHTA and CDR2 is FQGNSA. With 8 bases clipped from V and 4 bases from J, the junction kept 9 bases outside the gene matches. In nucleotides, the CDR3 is TGTGCCAGCGGCATAGACAGGGGAGGCTATGGCTACACCTTC. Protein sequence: CASGIDRGGYGYTF.

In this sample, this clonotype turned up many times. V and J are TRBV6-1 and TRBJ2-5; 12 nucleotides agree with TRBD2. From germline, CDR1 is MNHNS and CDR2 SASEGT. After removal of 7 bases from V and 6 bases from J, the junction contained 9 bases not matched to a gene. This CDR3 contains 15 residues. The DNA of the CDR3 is TGTGCCAGCATTAGACTAGCGGGAGCTCTGCAGACCCAGTACTTC. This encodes CASIRLAGALQTQYF.

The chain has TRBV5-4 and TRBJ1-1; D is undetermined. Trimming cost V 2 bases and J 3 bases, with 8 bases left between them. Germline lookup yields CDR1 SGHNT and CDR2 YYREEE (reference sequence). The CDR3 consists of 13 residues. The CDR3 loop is CASSFDGYTEAFF. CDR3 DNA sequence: TGTGCCAGCAGCTTTGATGGTTACACTGAAGCTTTCTTT.

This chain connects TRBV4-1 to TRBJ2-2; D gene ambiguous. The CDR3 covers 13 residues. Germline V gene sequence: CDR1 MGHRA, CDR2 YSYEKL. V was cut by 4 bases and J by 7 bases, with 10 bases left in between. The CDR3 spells CASSLPFLGELFF. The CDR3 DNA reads TGCGCCAGCAGCCTCCCGTTTCTCGGGGAGCTGTTTTTT.

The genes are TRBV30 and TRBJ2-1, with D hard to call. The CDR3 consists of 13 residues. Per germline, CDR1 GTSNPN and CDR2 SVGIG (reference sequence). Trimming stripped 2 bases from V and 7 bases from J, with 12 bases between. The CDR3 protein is CAWSKGFMNEQFF. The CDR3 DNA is TGTGCCTGGAGTAAGGGCTTCATGAATGAGCAGTTCTTC.

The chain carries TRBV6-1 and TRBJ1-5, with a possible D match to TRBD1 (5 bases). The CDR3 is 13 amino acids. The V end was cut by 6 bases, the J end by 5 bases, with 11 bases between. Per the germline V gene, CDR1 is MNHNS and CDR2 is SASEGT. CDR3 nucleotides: TGTGCCAGCAGCCCACTGGGGGATCAGCCCCAGCATTTT. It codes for CASSPLGDQPQHF.

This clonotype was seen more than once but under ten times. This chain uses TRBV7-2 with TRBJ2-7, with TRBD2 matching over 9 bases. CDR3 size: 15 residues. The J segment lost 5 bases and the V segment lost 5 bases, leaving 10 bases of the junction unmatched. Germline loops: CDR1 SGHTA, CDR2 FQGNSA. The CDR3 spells CASSASAGGQHEQYF. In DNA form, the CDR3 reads TGTGCCAGCAGCGCCTCAGCGGGAGGTCAACACGAGCAGTACTTC.

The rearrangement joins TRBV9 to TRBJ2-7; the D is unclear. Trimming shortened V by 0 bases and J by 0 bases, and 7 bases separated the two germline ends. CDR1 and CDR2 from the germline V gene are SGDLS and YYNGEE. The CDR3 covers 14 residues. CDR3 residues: CASSVAVNSYEQYF. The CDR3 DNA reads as TGTGCCAGCAGCGTAGCCGTAAACTCCTACGAGCAGTACTTC.

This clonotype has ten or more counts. The CDR3 nucleotides are TGTGCCAGCACTCTTGGGACCGGCACTGAAGCTTTCTTT. Amino acids: CASTLGTGTEAFF. The chain combines TRBV2 with TRBJ1-1, with D maybe TRBD1 (5 bases). Germline loops: CDR1 SNHLY, CDR2 FYNNEI. This CDR3 comprises 13 residues. V lost 7 bases and J 4 bases, leaving 13 bases between the germline ends.

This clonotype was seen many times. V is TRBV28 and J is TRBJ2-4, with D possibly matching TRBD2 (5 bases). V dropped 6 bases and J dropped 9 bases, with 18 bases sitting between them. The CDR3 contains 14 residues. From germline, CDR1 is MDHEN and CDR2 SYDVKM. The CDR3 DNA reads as TGTGCCAGCAGCGACGCAATTCGAGCGGCCATTCAGTACTTC. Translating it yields CASSDAIRAAIQYF.